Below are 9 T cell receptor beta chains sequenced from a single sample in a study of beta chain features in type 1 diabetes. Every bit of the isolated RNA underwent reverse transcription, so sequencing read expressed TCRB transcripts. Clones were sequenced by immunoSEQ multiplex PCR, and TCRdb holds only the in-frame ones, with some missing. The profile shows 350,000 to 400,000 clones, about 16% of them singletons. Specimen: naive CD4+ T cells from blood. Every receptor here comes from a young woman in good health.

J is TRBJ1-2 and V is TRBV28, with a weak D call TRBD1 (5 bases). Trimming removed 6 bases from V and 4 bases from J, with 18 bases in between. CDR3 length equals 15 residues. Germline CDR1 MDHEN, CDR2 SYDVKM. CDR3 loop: CASSLASTQGYGYTF. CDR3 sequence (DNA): TGTGCCAGCAGCTTAGCATCAACCCAGGGCTATGGCTACACCTTC.

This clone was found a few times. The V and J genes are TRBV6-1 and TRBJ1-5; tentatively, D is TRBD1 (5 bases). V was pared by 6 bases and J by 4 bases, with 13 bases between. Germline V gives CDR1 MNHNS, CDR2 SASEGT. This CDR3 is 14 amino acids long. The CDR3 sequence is CASRAGTENQPQHF. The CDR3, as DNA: TGTGCCAGCAGAGCCGGGACTGAAAATCAGCCCCAGCATTTT.

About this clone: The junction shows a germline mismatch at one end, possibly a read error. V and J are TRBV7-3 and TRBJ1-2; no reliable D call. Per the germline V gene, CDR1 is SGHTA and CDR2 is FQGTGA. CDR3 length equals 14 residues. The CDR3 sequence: CASRRTEQITSPAF. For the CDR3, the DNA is TGTGCCAGCAGGCGAACGGAGCAGATCACTTCCCCCGCCTTC. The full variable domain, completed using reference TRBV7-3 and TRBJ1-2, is GAGVSQTPSNKVTEKGKYVELRCDPISGHTALYWYRQSLGQGPEFLIYFQGTGAADDSGLPNDRFFAVRPEGSVSTLKIQRTERGDSAVYLCASRRTEQITSPAFGSGTRLTVV.

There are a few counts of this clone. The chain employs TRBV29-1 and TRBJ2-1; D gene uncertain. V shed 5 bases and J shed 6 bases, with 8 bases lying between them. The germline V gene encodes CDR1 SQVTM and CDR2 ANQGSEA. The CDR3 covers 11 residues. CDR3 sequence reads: CSVKPINEQFF. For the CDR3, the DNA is TGCAGCGTTAAGCCAATCAATGAGCAGTTCTTC.

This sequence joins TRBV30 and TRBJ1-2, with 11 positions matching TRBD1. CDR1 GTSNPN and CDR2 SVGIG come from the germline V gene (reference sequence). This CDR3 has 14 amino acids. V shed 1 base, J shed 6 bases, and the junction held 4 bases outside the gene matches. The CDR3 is CAWSAGQGGHGYTF. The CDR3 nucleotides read TGTGCCTGGAGTGCGGGACAGGGGGGACATGGCTACACCTTC.

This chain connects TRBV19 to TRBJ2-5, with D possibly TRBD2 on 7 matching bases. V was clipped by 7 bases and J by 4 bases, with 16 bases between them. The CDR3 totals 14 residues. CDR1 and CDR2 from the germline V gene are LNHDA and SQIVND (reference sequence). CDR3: CASTPPGGRETQYF. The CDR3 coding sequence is TGTGCCAGTACTCCGCCGGGGGGCCGAGAGACCCAGTACTTC.

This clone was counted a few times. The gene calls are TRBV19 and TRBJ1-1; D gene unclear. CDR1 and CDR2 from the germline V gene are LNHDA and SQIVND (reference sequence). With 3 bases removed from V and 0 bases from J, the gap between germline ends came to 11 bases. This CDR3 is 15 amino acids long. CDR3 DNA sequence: TGTGCCAGTAGTATTATTGCGGTCATGAACACTGAAGCTTTCTTT. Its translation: CASSIIAVMNTEAFF.

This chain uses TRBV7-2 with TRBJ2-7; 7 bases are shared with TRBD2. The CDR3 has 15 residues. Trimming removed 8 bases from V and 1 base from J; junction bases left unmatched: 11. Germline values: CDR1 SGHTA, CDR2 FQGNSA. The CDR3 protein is CASVFSGAGSYEQYF. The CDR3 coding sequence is TGTGCCAGCGTCTTTTCTGGAGCGGGATCCTACGAGCAGTACTTC.

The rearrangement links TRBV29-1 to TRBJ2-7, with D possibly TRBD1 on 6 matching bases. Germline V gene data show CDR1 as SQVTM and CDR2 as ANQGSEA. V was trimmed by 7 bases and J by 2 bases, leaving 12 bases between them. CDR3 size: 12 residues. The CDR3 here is CSAGDLPYEQYF. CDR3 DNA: TGCAGCGCAGGGGACCTTCCCTACGAGCAGTACTTC.